Listed here are 3 T cell receptor beta chains from one sample, sequenced in a study of cytomegalovirus exposure and HLA in healthy donors (dated by TCRdb to the late 2010s). Libraries came from the immunoSEQ multiplex PCR assay. For the multiplex PCR, a mixture combining 60 forward primers for TCR Vbeta segments and 13 reverse primers for TCR Jbeta segments was used. Drawn from immuneACCESS, this table holds only the in-frame rearrangements with V and J called that TCRdb kept. Clones are partly lost; checked studies trace under half to an unresolved V gene and leave the rest unexplained. This sample is represented by 110,000 to 150,000 clones; around 9.6% of them were singletons. Over 1.5% of the sample lies in the top ten. Sequencing was done on a sample of PBMCs. The receptor set was obtained from a male donor in good health and CMV-seronegative.

This clone came up a few times. The rearrangement uses TRBV5-1 and TRBJ1-1, with D hard to call. Between the trimmed V and J ends, which lost 7 bases and 1 base, there was a span of 11 bases. Germline assignment: CDR1 SGHRS and CDR2 YFSETQ. The CDR3 consists of 13 residues. CDR3 sequence: CASYGATNTEAFF. CDR3 in DNA: TGCGCCAGCTATGGAGCTACGAACACTGAAGCTTTCTTT.

This chain links TRBV9 with TRBJ2-1, with 8 positions matching TRBD2. This CDR3 region has 16 residues. V lost 3 bases, J lost 7 bases, and 12 bases stayed unmatched. From germline, CDR1 is SGDLS and CDR2 YYNGEE. This CDR3 is CASSGSRLAGSNEQFF. In DNA form, the CDR3 reads TGTGCCAGCAGCGGGTCGAGGCTAGCGGGTTCTAATGAGCAGTTCTTC.

This clone appeared a few times. The chain uses TRBV4-3 and TRBJ2-2; 14 bases map to TRBD2. CDR1 and CDR2 from the germline V gene are LGHNA and YSLEER. The ends lost 4 bases at V and 0 bases at J; junction bases unmatched: 10. This CDR3 comprises 20 residues. DNA of the CDR3: TGCGCCAGCAGCCCGGGACTAGCGGGGGCCTACGTGGCGAACACCGGGGAGCTGTTTTTT. Translated, it gives CASSPGLAGAYVANTGELFF.